A selection of T cell receptor beta chains follows, all from one sample in a study of naive and memory T cell subsets. Via MiXCR, TCRdb re-called the UMI-ligation and nested PCR reads, giving one row per CDR3 protein. The table lists 140,000 to 150,000 distinct CDR3 sequences, about 17% of them singletons. The source material was naive CD4+ T cells from blood. These TCRs come from a human donor in good health. CDR3s include the opening cysteine and the closing phenylalanine or tryptophan. A D gene is named only where the DNA matches it firmly. For some rows the clone size is stated as once, few or many, or as a class when expanded; others skip it.

v_call	d_call	cdr3_length	j_call	clone_size	cdr3_aa	cdr3_nt
TRBV7-2	NA	17	TRBJ2-1	NA	CASSLIVTQLRNNEQFF	TGTGCCAGCAGCTTAATTGTAACCCAACTCCGAAACAATGAGCAGTTCTTC
TRBV12-3/TRBV12-4	NA	15	TRBJ2-5	NA	CASTSRGGAEETQYF	TGTGCCAGCACCTCCCGAGGGGGGGCAGAAGAGACCCAGTACTTC
TRBV20-1	NA	12	TRBJ1-6	NA	CSASPGAAPLHF	TGCAGTGCCTCCCCGGGAGCGGCGCCCCTCCACTTT
TRBV6-5	TRBD1	14	TRBJ1-1	NA	CASSYGDRDTEAFF	TGTGCCAGCAGTTACGGGGACAGGGACACTGAAGCTTTCTTT
TRBV12-3/TRBV12-4	TRBD1	14	TRBJ1-5	few	CASSWDRANQPQHF	TGTGCCAGCAGTTGGGACAGGGCTAATCAGCCCCAGCATTTT
TRBV6-2/TRBV6-3	TRBD1	17	TRBJ2-2	once	CASSYPKTGANTGELFF	TGTGCCAGCAGTTACCCAAAGACAGGGGCGAACACCGGGGAGCTGTTTTTT
TRBV7-8	NA	12	TRBJ2-7	NA	CASSFPGYEQYF	TGTGCCAGCAGCTTTCCGGGCTACGAGCAGTACTTC
TRBV2	NA	17	TRBJ2-1	NA	CASSNPSASSSYNEQFF	TGTGCCAGCAGCAATCCGAGCGCCTCGAGCTCCTACAATGAGCAGTTCTTC
TRBV3-1	NA	14	TRBJ2-3	many	CASSEGPAQGTQYF	TGTGCCAGTTCGGAGGGACCCGCACAAGGAACGCAGTATTTT
TRBV4-2	NA	16	TRBJ1-2	few	CASSQETAEANYGYTF	TGTGCCAGCAGCCAAGAGACAGCAGAAGCTAACTATGGCTACACCTTC
TRBV7-9	NA	16	TRBJ2-7	few	CASSLTTPGVPYEQYF	TGTGCCAGCAGCTTAACTACCCCCGGGGTCCCCTACGAGCAGTACTTC
TRBV18	NA	15	TRBJ2-1	few	CASSLLDSSYNEQFF	TGTGCCAGCTCACTACTGGACAGCTCCTACAATGAGCAGTTCTTC
TRBV20-1	NA	14	TRBJ1-2	NA	CSAPPPGRNYGYTF	TGCAGTGCCCCGCCTCCCGGGCGTAACTATGGCTACACCTTC
TRBV9	TRBD1	17	TRBJ2-5	many	CASSVGPGTGGRETQYF	TGTGCCAGCAGCGTAGGCCCGGGGACAGGGGGTAGGGAGACCCAGTACTTC
TRBV5-1	NA	16	TRBJ1-1	few	CASSWGWDTPNTEAFF	TGCGCCAGCAGCTGGGGATGGGACACACCGAACACTGAAGCTTTCTTT
TRBV6-2/TRBV6-3	NA	15	TRBJ1-5	few	CASKGGGERGQPQHF	TGTGCCAGCAAGGGGGGTGGGGAAAGGGGTCAGCCCCAGCATTTT
TRBV27	NA	14	TRBJ2-2	few	CASSFRDGTGELFF	TGTGCCAGCAGTTTTCGGGATGGCACCGGGGAGCTGTTTTTT
TRBV18	NA	14	TRBJ1-1	few	CASSRLPGDTEAFF	TGTGCCAGCTCACGCCTACCAGGGGACACTGAAGCTTTCTTT
TRBV12-3/TRBV12-4	NA	14	TRBJ2-3	few	CASSFPPSRNTQYF	TGTGCCAGCAGTTTCCCCCCGTCCAGGAATACGCAGTATTTT
TRBV29-1	NA	12	TRBJ1-5	NA	CSVRNSNQPQHF	TGCAGCGTTAGGAATAGCAATCAGCCCCAGCATTTT
TRBV10-3	TRBD2	14	TRBJ2-2	few	CAITTSSIAGELFF	TGTGCCATCACGACTAGCAGTATCGCCGGGGAGCTGTTTTTT
TRBV20-1	NA	14	TRBJ2-3	NA	CSARIRECTDTQYF	TGCAGTGCTAGAATTCGGGAGTGCACAGATACGCAGTATTTT
TRBV18	NA	15	TRBJ2-7	few	CASSHDSTSSYEQYF	TGTGCCAGCTCACACGACTCGACTAGCTCCTACGAGCAGTACTTC
TRBV11-1	NA	15	TRBJ2-3	NA	CASSHRVLSTDTQYF	TGTGCCAGCAGCCACAGGGTACTGAGCACAGATACGCAGTATTTT
TRBV11-2	NA	12	TRBJ1-2	few	CASSTRVAGYTF	TGTGCCAGCAGCACCAGGGTGGCTGGCTACACCTTC
TRBV19	TRBD2	15	TRBJ2-3	many	CASSALAESTDTQYF	TGTGCCAGTAGTGCGCTAGCGGAGAGCACAGATACGCAGTATTTT
TRBV4-3	NA	17	TRBJ2-1	few	CASSQDLGGVAYNEQFF	TGCGCCAGCAGCCAAGATCTCGGGGGAGTGGCCTACAATGAGCAGTTCTTC
TRBV29-1	NA	13	TRBJ1-1	few	CSVRQRGGTEAFF	TGCAGCGTTAGACAACGTGGGGGGACTGAAGCTTTCTTT
TRBV10-3	TRBD1	15	TRBJ1-6	NA	CAIRETGDGNSPLHF	TGTGCCATCAGAGAGACAGGGGACGGTAATTCACCCCTCCACTTT
TRBV28	TRBD2	16	TRBJ2-1	many	CASSPASREGDNEQFF	TGTGCCAGCAGTCCAGCGTCGCGGGAGGGGGACAATGAGCAGTTCTTC
TRBV5-4	NA	15	TRBJ1-6	NA	CASSLAQSYNSPLHF	TGTGCCAGCAGCTTGGCCCAGAGTTATAATTCACCCCTCCACTTT
TRBV5-1	TRBD1	14	TRBJ1-1	few	CASSLTGRNTEAFF	TGCGCCAGCAGCCTGACAGGGAGGAACACTGAAGCTTTCTTT
TRBV10-2	TRBD2	16	TRBJ2-3	few	CASSGRLAGGADTQYF	TGCGCCAGCAGTGGGAGACTAGCGGGAGGCGCAGATACGCAGTATTTT
TRBV29-1	NA	12	TRBJ2-7	few	CSVRTSGYEQYF	TGCAGCGTTCGGACTTCGGGTTACGAGCAGTACTTC
TRBV7-3	TRBD1	15	TRBJ2-2	few	CASSPRTGGNGELFF	TGTGCCAGCAGCCCCAGGACAGGGGGCAACGGGGAGCTGTTTTTT
TRBV12-3/TRBV12-4	NA	13	TRBJ1-1	NA	CASSRISNTEAFF	TGTGCCAGCAGTCGAATCTCGAACACTGAAGCTTTCTTT
TRBV5-4	NA	13	TRBJ2-7	few	CASSDRDTYEQYF	TGTGCCAGCAGCGACCGGGACACCTACGAGCAGTACTTC
TRBV28	TRBD1	15	TRBJ2-3	few	CASSPNRGITDTQYF	TGTGCCAGCAGTCCTAACAGGGGGATCACAGATACGCAGTATTTT
TRBV2	NA	14	TRBJ1-1	once	CASIGRQRGTEAFF	TGTGCCAGCATAGGACGTCAGCGAGGTACTGAAGCTTTCTTT
TRBV11-1	TRBD1	15	TRBJ1-1	NA	CASSSGQNLNTEAFF	TGTGCCAGCAGCTCGGGACAGAACCTGAACACTGAAGCTTTCTTT
TRBV4-3	NA	15	TRBJ1-3	NA	CASSQEGGSGNTIYF	TGCGCCAGCAGCCAAGAGGGGGGCTCTGGAAACACCATATATTTT
TRBV20-1	TRBD2	14	TRBJ2-7	many	CSASVSSGNYEQYF	TGCAGTGCTAGTGTGTCTAGCGGGAACTACGAGCAGTACTTC
TRBV4-2	NA	15	TRBJ2-5	NA	CASSHKGARGETQYF	TGTGCCAGCAGCCACAAGGGGGCGCGGGGGGAGACCCAGTACTTC
TRBV11-2	NA	13	TRBJ2-7	NA	CASSLRGPYEQYF	TGTGCCAGCAGCTTAAGAGGTCCCTACGAGCAGTACTTC
TRBV18	NA	15	TRBJ2-5	many	CASSPIRGGQETQYF	TGTGCCAGCTCACCAATTCGCGGCGGTCAAGAGACCCAGTACTTC
TRBV6-6	NA	15	TRBJ2-7	few	CASSYAQGRVDEQYF	TGTGCCAGCAGTTACGCACAGGGAAGGGTTGACGAGCAGTACTTC